This TCR beta chain was identified during a study of T cells in Graves' hyperthyroidism and ophthalmopathy. Not enrolled were patients with uncontrolled infection, other autoimmune disease, pregnancy or lactation. PBMCs were sourced from about 10 ml fresh peripheral blood. RNA transcripts provided the source from which TCR beta CDR3 regions were amplified. First-round RT-PCR of the TCR CDR3 relied on the HTBI primer set. TCRdb re-derived calls from the multiplex PCR reads in MiXCR, one entry per CDR3 protein. Of under 550,000 distinct CDR3 sequences detected, 15% to 20% appear once; the ten largest clones hold roughly 50%. The sequencing sample was made of blood. The sequence was collected from a man aged 35-49 years with Graves' ophthalmopathy.

Here the CDR3 DNA reads TGTGCCAGCAAAGCTCCCCAGTACCAAGAGACCCAGTACTTC. It specifies CASKAPQYQETQYF. This chain connects TRBV2 to TRBJ2-5; D gene unclear. CDR3 length equals 14 residues. V dropped 7 bases and J dropped 0 bases, with 12 bases sitting between them. The germline gives CDR1 SNHLY, CDR2 FYNNEI.